This T cell receptor (beta chain) was recovered during a study of T cell changes during pregnancy in multiple sclerosis. Clones were read by immunoSEQ multiplex PCR, and TCRdb kept only the in-frame ones, dropping some. This table holds 35,000 or so clones, around 93% found once. Germline values: CDR1 MNHNS, CDR2 SASEGT. There are 16 residues in the CDR3. Trimming removed 4 bases from V and 4 bases from J; junction bases left unmatched: 6. The receptor's source is a female donor with multiple sclerosis, enrolled in a pregnancy study. This rearrangement joins TRBV6-1 to TRBJ2-1, with 11 bases fitting TRBD2. The material sequenced was CD4+ T cells from peripheral blood mononuclear cells, taken in the first trimester of pregnancy. CDR3 DNA sequence: TGTGCCAGCAGTGCATATAGCGGGGGGGCTTACAATGAGCAGTTCTTC. This gives the protein CASSAYSGGAYNEQFF.